This T cell receptor (beta chain) was retrieved from a study of cytomegalovirus exposure and HLA in healthy donors. For the study at large: Most donors, 70% to 85% of 398 genotyped, fell in the Caucasian-associated ancestry cluster.

Study-level results: A missense variant in DCLRE1C was later tied to TCR beta V- and J-gene trimming. The listing of 150 to 200 TCR beta chains classed them as cytomegalovirus-associated.

The PCR was carried out with 60 Vbeta primers and 13 Jbeta primers. Data came from immunoSEQ multiplex PCR; TCRdb stores just in-frame clones and leaves some out. Among under 200,000 clones listed, approximately 80% were seen once. The CDR3 is made up of 14 amino acids. V was pared by 0 bases and J by 5 bases, with 3 bases of the junction left unmatched. CDR1 is LNHDA, CDR2 SQIVND, per germline (reference sequence). This clone has only one observation. Its antigen remains unknown. The sample consisted of PBMCs. This receptor was obtained from a male donor in good health and CMV-seropositive. The genes are TRBV19 and TRBJ1-1; 7 bases align to TRBD1. The CDR3 region has the DNA TGTGCCAGTAGTATAGAAGCAGGGGGAACTGAAGCTTTCTTT. Amino acid sequence: CASSIEAGGTEAFF.